Shown below are 7 T cell receptor beta chains from a single sample sequenced in a study of T-cell reconstitution after alpha-beta-depleted transplantation in children (dated by TCRdb to 2016 to 2018). Libraries were made using PCR. TCRdb shows the sequencer as Illumina HiSeq 2500. TCR library preparation used molecular barcoding, with unique molecular identifiers applied to normalize quantification of the TCRbeta repertoire. TCRdb reworked the public reads: Q25 trimming with fastp, MiXCR clone assembly, productive beta chains retained. For every CDR3 protein sequence, its rows merge into one entry that carries the most common genes and DNA. Counted in this sample were about 230,000 distinct CDR3 sequences; around 9.5% of them appeared once. The ten most abundant clones make up 6.2% of the sample. The starting material was PBMCs from the stem cell graft donor, obtained from the stem cell graft. The receptor set was obtained from a human donor who donated a stem cell graft to a child with acute lymphoblastic leukemia.

This clonotype was recorded many times. This sequence joins TRBV12-3 or TRBV12-4 and TRBJ2-1; 8 bases match TRBD2. The ends lost 3 bases at V and 2 bases at J; junction bases unmatched: 3. The CDR3 is made up of 15 amino acids. Here the CDR3 DNA reads TGTGCCAGCAGTTTGCGGACTAGCCCCTACAATGAGCAGTTCTTC. Its protein product is CASSLRTSPYNEQFF.

V is TRBV11-2 and J is TRBJ2-5; D is uncertain. V was shortened by 7 bases and J by 3 bases, with 12 bases between the two germline ends. Germline CDR1 reads SGHAT; CDR2 reads FQNNGV. This CDR3 comprises 13 residues. CDR3 region: CASKHSNKETQYF. The CDR3 DNA is TGTGCCAGCAAACACTCTAACAAAGAGACCCAGTACTTC.

This chain connects TRBV7-8 to TRBJ2-7; tentatively, D is TRBD2 (5 bases). The CDR3 totals 9 residues. V was trimmed by 8 bases and J by 7 bases, leaving 6 bases between them. The germline gives CDR1 SGHVS, CDR2 FQNEAQ. In DNA form, the CDR3 reads TGTGCCAGCGGCGGGGAGCAGTACTTC. Residues: CASGGEQYF.

This clonotype was recorded at least ten times. This chain connects TRBV5-1 to TRBJ2-3; TRBD2 matches 8 bases. The CDR3 is made up of 16 amino acids. Losses at the gene ends were 2 bases for V and 3 bases for J; bases not matched to a gene: 8. Germline V gene data show CDR1 as SGHRS and CDR2 as YFSETQ. The CDR3 DNA reads TGCGCCAGCAGCTTTTTGGCGGCTAGCGGGACAGATACGCAGTATTTT. Translating gives CASSFLAASGTDTQYF.

This clonotype has a count of ten or more. CDR3 DNA sequence: TGCAGTGCTGAGAGGTCTGGATCCTACAATGAGCAGTTCTTC. It specifies CSAERSGSYNEQFF. This chain connects TRBV20-1 to TRBJ2-1; D is unclear. Looked up from germline, CDR1 is DFQATT and CDR2 is SNEGSKA (reference sequence). The ends were cut back, 5 bases at V and 1 base at J, with 12 bases in the middle. This CDR3 has 14 amino acids.

The V gene is TRBV5-1, the J gene TRBJ2-6; TRBD1 aligns across 9 bases. The CDR3 totals 17 residues. The V segment lost 0 bases and the J segment 0 bases; nucleotides outside the gene matches: 1. Germline V CDR1 and CDR2: SGHRS, YFSETQ. The CDR3 loop is CASSLGTGDSGANVLTF. CDR3 coding DNA: TGCGCCAGCAGCTTGGGGACAGGGGACTCTGGGGCCAACGTCCTGACTTTC.

This clonotype has more than one count but fewer than ten. The genes are TRBV10-2 and TRBJ2-5; a weak D match, TRBD1 (5 bases). The CDR3 extends over 13 amino acids. V was shortened by 6 bases and J by 3 bases, with 11 bases between the two germline ends. Germline V lookup: CDR1 WSHSY, CDR2 SAAADI. The chain's CDR3 is CASSLGQKETQYF. Here the CDR3 DNA reads TGCGCCAGCAGCCTCGGACAAAAAGAGACCCAGTACTTC.